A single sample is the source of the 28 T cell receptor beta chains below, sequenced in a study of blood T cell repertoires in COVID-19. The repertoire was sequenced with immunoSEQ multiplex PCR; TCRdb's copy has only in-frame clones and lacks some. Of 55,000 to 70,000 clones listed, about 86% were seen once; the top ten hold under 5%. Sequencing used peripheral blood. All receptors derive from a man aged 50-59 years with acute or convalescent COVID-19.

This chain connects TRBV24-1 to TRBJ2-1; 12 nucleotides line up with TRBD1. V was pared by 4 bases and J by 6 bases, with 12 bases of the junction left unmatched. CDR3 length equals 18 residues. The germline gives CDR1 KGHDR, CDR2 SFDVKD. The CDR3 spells CATSEGTGGEFGFNEQFF. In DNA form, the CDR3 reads TGTGCCACCAGTGAGGGGACAGGGGGCGAATTCGGTTTCAATGAGCAGTTCTTC.

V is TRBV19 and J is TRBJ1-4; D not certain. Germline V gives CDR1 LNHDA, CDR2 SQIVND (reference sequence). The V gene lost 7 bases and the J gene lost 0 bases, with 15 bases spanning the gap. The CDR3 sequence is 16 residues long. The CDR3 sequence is CASTRAHYATNEKLFF. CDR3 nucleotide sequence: TGTGCCAGTACCCGAGCCCATTATGCAACTAATGAAAAACTGTTTTTT.

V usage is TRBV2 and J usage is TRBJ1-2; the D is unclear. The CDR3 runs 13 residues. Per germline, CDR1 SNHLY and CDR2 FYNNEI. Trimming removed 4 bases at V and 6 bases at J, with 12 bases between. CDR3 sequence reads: CASSVGPRDGYTF. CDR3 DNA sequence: TGTGCCAGCAGTGTAGGCCCGAGGGATGGCTACACCTTC.

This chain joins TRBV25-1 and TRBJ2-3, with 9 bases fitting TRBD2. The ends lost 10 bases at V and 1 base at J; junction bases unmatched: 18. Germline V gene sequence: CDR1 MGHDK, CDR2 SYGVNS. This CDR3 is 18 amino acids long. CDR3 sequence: CAIDTDPSGEEGTDTQYF. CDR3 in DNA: TGTGCCATTGATACTGACCCTAGCGGGGAGGAAGGCACAGATACGCAGTATTTT.

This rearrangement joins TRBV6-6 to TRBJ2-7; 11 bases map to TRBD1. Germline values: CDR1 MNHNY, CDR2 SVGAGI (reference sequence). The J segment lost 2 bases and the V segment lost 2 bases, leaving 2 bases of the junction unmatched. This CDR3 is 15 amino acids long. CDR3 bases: TGTGCCAGCAGTTACGGGGGACAGGGGGCCTACGAGCAGTACTTC. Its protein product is CASSYGGQGAYEQYF.

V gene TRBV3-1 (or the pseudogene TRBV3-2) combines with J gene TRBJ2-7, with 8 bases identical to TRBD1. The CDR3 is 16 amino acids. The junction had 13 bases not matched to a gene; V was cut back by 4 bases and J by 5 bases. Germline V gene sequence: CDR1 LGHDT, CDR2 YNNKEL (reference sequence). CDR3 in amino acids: CASSPLFGQGSHEQYF. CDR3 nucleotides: TGTGCCAGCAGCCCCTTGTTTGGACAGGGTTCCCACGAGCAGTACTTC.

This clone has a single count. CDR3 bases: TGTGCCAGCAGCTTAGTCGCGGGGGCTAGCACAGATACGCAGTATTTT. This sequence encodes CASSLVAGASTDTQYF. V usage is TRBV7-8 and J usage is TRBJ2-3; D may be TRBD2 (7 bases). CDR1 and CDR2 (germline): SGHVS, FQNEAQ. Trimming removed 1 base at V and 0 bases at J, with 11 bases between. This CDR3 contains 16 residues.

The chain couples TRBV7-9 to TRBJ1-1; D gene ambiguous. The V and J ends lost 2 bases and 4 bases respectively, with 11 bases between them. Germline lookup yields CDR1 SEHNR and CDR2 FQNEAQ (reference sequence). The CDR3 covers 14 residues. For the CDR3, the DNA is TGTGCCAGCAGCTTATCTCTGGGAGTCACTGAAGCTTTCTTT. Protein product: CASSLSLGVTEAFF.

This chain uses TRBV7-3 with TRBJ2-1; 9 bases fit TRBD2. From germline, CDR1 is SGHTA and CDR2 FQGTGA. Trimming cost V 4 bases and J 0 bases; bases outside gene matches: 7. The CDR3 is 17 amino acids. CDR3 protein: CASSSGLARSSYNEQFF. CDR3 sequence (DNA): TGTGCCAGCAGCTCTGGACTAGCGCGGAGCTCCTACAATGAGCAGTTCTTC.

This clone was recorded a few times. As DNA, the CDR3 is TGCGCCAGCAGCCAAGGTCGCGGCGGGCGGGACTACAATGAGCAGTTCTTC. Its protein product is CASSQGRGGRDYNEQFF. The chain recombines TRBV4-1 with TRBJ2-1, with D maybe TRBD2 (6 bases). CDR1 and CDR2 from the germline V gene are MGHRA and YSYEKL. The V end lost 1 base, the J end lost 3 bases, and 16 bases lay between the germline ends. The CDR3 spans 17 residues.

This CDR3 reads CASSQGGEKLFF. The CDR3 DNA sequence: TGTGCCAGCAGCCAGGGTGGGGAAAAACTGTTTTTT. V usage is TRBV11-3 and J usage is TRBJ1-4, with D possibly TRBD1 on 5 matching bases. This CDR3 is 12 amino acids long. In germline, CDR1 is SGHNT, CDR2 YENEEA. The V end was cut by 5 bases, the J end by 8 bases, with 9 bases between.

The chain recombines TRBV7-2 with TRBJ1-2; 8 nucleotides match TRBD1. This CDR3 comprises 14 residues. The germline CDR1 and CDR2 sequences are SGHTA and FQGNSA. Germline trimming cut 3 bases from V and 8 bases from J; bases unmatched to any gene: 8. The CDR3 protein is CASSFKQGAGGYTF. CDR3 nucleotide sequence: TGTGCCAGCAGCTTCAAGCAGGGGGCGGGAGGCTACACCTTC.

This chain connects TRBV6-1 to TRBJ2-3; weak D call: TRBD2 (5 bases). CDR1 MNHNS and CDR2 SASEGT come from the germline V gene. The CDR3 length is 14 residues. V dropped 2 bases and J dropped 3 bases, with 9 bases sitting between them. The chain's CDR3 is CASSEYRGTDTQYF. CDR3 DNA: TGTGCCAGCAGTGAATATCGGGGAACAGATACGCAGTATTTT.

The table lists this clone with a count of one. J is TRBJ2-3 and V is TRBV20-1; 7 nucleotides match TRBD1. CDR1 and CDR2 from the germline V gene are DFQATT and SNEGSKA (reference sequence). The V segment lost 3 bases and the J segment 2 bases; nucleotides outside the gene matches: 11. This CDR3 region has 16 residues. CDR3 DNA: TGCAGTGCTAGTGGCCGCCGACAGGGCCCCACAGATACGCAGTATTTT. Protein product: CSASGRRQGPTDTQYF.

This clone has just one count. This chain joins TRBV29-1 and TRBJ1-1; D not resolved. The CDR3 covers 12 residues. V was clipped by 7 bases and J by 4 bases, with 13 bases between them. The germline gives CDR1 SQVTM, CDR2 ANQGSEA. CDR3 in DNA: TGCAGCGCCGAAGAGAGAGGCACTGAAGCTTTCTTT. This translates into CSAEERGTEAFF.

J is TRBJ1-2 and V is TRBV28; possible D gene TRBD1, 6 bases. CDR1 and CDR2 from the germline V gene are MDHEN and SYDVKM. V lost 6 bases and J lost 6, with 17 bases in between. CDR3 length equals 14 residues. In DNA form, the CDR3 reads TGTGCCAGCAGACCTTCGGGGGGCGGAGATGGCTACACCTTC. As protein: CASRPSGGGDGYTF.

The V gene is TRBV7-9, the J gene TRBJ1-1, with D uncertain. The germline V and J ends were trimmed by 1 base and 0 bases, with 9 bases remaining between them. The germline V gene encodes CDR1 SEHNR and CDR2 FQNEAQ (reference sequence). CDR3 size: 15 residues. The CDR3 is CASSLEPGVNTEAFF. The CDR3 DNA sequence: TGTGCCAGCAGCTTAGAACCGGGAGTGAACACTGAAGCTTTCTTT.

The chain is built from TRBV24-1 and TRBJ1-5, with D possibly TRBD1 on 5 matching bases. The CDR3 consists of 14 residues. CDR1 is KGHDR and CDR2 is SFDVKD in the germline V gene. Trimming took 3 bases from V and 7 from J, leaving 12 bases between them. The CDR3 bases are TGTGCCACCAGTGATAACCAGGGTGGCCAGCCCCAGCATTTT. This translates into CATSDNQGGQPQHF.

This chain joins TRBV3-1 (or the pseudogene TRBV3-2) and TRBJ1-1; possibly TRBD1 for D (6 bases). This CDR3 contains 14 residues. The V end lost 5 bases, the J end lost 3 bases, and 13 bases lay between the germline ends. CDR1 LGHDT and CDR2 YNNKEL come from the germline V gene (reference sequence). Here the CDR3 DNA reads TGTGCCAGCAGCGTAAAGACAGGATACACTGAAGCTTTCTTT. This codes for CASSVKTGYTEAFF.

CDR3 DNA sequence: TGCGCCAGCAGCTGGACAGGACTAGCGGGGCTTGACACCGGGGAGCTGTTTTTT. Its protein product is CASSWTGLAGLDTGELFF. This chain connects TRBV5-1 to TRBJ2-2, with 12 bases fitting TRBD2. CDR1 and CDR2 (germline): SGHRS, YFSETQ. Unmatched junction bases numbered 9, after V lost 3 bases and J lost 3 bases. This CDR3 comprises 18 residues.

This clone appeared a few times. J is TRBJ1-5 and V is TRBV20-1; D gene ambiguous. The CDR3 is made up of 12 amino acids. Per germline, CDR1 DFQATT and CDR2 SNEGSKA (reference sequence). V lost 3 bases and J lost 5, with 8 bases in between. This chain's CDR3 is CSASSGDQPQHF. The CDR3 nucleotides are TGCAGTGCTAGTTCCGGGGATCAGCCCCAGCATTTT.

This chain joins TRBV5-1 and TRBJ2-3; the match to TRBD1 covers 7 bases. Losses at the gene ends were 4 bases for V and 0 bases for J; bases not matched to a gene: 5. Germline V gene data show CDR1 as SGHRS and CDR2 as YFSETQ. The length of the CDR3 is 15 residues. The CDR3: CASSDTGDSTDTQYF. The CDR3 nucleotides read TGCGCCAGCAGCGATACAGGGGACAGCACAGATACGCAGTATTTT.

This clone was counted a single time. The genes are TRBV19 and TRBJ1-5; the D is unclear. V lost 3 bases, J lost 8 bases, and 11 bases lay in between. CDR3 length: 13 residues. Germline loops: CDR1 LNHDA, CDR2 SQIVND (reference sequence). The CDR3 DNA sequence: TGTGCCAGTAGTATCCAGAGAGCGGAGCCCCAGCATTTT. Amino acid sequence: CASSIQRAEPQHF.

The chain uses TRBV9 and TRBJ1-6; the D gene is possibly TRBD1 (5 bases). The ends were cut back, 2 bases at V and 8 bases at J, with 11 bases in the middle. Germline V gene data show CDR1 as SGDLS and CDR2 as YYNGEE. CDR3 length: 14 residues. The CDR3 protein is CASSVSTGDSPLHF. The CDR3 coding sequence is TGTGCCAGCAGCGTGAGTACGGGGGATTCACCCCTCCACTTT. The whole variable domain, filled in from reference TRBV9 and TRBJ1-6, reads DSGVTQTPKHLITATGQRVTLRCSPRSGDLSVYWYQQSLDQGLQFLIQYYNGEERAKGNILERFSAQQFPDLHSELNLSSLELGDSALYFCASSVSTGDSPLHFGNGTRLTVT.

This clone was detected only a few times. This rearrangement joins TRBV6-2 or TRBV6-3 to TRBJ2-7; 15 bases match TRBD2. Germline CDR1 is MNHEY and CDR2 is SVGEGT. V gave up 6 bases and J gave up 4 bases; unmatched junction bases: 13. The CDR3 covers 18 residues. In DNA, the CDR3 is TGTGCCAGCAGGCCTGCCCCGGGACTAGCGGGAGGAAGGTACGAGCAGTACTTC. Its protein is CASRPAPGLAGGRYEQYF.

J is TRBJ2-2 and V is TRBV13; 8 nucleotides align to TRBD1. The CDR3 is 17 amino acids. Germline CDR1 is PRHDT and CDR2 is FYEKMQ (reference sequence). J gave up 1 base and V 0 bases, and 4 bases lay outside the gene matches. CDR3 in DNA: TGTGCCAGCAGCTTAGGGAGACAGGGGTGGAACACCGGGGAGCTGTTTTTT. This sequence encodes CASSLGRQGWNTGELFF.

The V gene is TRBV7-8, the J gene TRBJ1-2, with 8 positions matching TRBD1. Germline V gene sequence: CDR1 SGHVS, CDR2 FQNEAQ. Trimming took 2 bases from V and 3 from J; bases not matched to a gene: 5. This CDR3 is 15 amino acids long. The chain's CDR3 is CASSLRQGLDYGYTF. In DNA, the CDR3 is TGTGCCAGCAGCTTAAGACAGGGGTTGGACTATGGCTACACCTTC. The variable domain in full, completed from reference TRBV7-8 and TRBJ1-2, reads GAGVSQSPRYKVAKRGQDVALRCDPISGHVSLFWYQQALGQGPEFLTYFQNEAQLDKSGLPSDRFFAERPEGSVSTLKIQRTQQEDSAVYLCASSLRQGLDYGYTFGSGTRLTVV.

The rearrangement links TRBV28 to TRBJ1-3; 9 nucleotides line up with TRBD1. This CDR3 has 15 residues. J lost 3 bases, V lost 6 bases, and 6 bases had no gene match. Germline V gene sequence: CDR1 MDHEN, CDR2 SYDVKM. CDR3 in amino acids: CASRPTGGVGNTIYF. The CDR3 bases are TGTGCCAGCAGACCTACAGGGGGCGTTGGAAACACCATATATTTT.